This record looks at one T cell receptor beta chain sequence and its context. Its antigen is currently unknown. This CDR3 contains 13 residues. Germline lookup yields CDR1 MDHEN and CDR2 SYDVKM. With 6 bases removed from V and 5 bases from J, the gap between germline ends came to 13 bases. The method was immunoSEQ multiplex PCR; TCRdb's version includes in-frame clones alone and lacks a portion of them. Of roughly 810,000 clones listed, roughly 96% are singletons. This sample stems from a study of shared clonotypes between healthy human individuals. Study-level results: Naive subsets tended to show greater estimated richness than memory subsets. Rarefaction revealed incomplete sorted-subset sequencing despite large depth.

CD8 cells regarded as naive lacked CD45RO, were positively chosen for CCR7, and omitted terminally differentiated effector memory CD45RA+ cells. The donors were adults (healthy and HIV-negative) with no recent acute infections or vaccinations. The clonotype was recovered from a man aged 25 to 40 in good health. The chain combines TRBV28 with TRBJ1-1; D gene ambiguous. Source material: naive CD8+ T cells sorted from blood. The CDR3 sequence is CASSRVVGTEAFF. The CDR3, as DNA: TGTGCCAGCAGCCGCGTGGTCGGTACTGAAGCTTTCTTT.